The entry below gives a single T cell receptor (beta chain) sequence along with its context. Its antigen is undetermined. This CDR3 spans 14 amino acids. Trimming shortened V by 11 bases and J by 2 bases, and 18 bases separated the two germline ends. The germline V gene encodes CDR1 LNHDA and CDR2 SQIVND (reference sequence). Assay used: immunoSEQ multiplex PCR; TCRdb lists only in-frame clones, some missing. The data contain 25,000 to 35,000 clones, 70% to 80% of them singletons. These data are taken from a study of vaccination effects on CD4 cells after COVID-19. Study-level results: Late in the post-vaccination period, infection-induced and vaccine-induced clones underwent marked clonal contraction.

Before any sequencing was done, the ViraFEST assay used viral peptide pools to expand antigen-specific CD4+ T cells. CD4+ T cells were isolated after roughly nine days of culture. Nucleocapsid antibodies stayed negative before and after vaccination, showing no earlier SARS-CoV-2 infection. Roughly 1.9 million PBMC were placed in each well, which was supplemented with about 10 IU/ml IL-2 and approximately 10 ug/ml peptides. V and J are TRBV19 and TRBJ1-1, with D possibly being TRBD1 (6 bases). The receptor was isolated from a human donor who received a COVID-19 vaccine. Here the sequenced sample was CD4+ T cells from PBMCs cultured with SARS-CoV-2 spike peptides, taken before COVID-19 vaccination. The CDR3 sequence is CALIAGALNTEAFF. The CDR3, as DNA: TGTGCCCTTATTGCGGGGGCCCTCAACACTGAAGCTTTCTTT.